The text below deals with one T cell receptor (beta chain). Generated by immunoSEQ multiplex PCR, the TCRdb table keeps only in-frame clones and is missing some. The data contain 50,000 to 55,000 clones, roughly 85% of them singletons. The entry originates in a study of blood T cell repertoires in COVID-19. The overall study: The United States, Italy and Spain were the sources of the acute and convalescent COVID-19 samples. T cells, B-cell-depleted T cells, or PBMCs provided the cDNA or gDNA that served as material.

Germline CDR1 MDHEN, CDR2 SYDVKM. The germline V and J ends were trimmed by 7 bases and 3 bases, with 22 bases remaining between them. This CDR3 has 16 residues. The TCR comes from a man aged 60-69 years with acute or convalescent COVID-19. V usage is TRBV28 and J usage is TRBJ2-7; no reliable D call. The sample comprised peripheral blood. The CDR3 reads CASTGWSRMSGYEQYF. For the CDR3, the DNA is TGTGCCAGCACGGGTTGGTCACGGATGTCCGGCTACGAGCAGTACTTC.